This section outlines one T cell receptor beta chain sequence together with its context. Its antigen is unknown. TCRdb passed the reads through MiXCR, listing each CDR3 protein once. The sample consists of roughly 800,000 distinct CDR3 sequences, 25% to 35% of them appearing once. This entry comes from a study of T cell repertoires in cytomegalovirus infection. The CDR3 runs to 18 residues. V dropped 5 bases and J dropped 3; count of bases not matched to a gene: 16. Germline CDR1 SGHNT, CDR2 YYREEE (reference sequence). The clonotype comes from a human donor in good health (CMV status not recorded). Some clones in this sample may be carry-over from other donors' samples. Specimen: cultured CD8+ T cells from PBMCs, collected from culture after CMV antigen stimulation. V and J are TRBV5-4 and TRBJ1-1, with 10 bases aligning to TRBD1. The CDR3 nucleotides read TGTGCCAGCAGTGTGAGGACAGGGGGAACTTCGAGGGACACTGAAGCTTTCTTT. Residues: CASSVRTGGTSRDTEAFF. Together with reference TRBV5-4 and TRBJ1-1, the CDR3 gives the full variable domain: ETGVTQSPTHLIKTRGQQVTLRCSSQSGHNTVSWYQQALGQGPQFIFQYYREEENGRGNFPPRFSGLQFPNYSSELNVNALELDDSALYLCASSVRTGGTSRDTEAFFGQGTRLTVV.